Each of the 11 T cell receptor beta chains below was sequenced from the same sample in a study of blood T cells in healthy people across ages. It was with a sample-barcoded 5' primer and a J-beta primer mix that a second PCR of roughly 6 to 12 cycles was run. TCRdb reanalysed the 5' RACE reads using MiXCR and keeps one entry per CDR3 protein. The sample has about 1.8 million distinct CDR3 sequences, around 48% seen once. Sequencing was carried out using blood. The receptors originated from a woman aged 40-49 years in good health.

The rearrangement uses TRBV6-2 or TRBV6-3 and TRBJ2-3, with D possibly matching TRBD1 (5 bases). With 0 bases removed from V and 6 bases from J, the gap between germline ends came to 22 bases. The CDR3 has 18 amino acids. Germline lookup yields CDR1 MNHEY and CDR2 SVGEGT. CDR3 in amino acids: CASSYSILVDLTADTQYF. As DNA, the CDR3 is TGTGCCAGCAGTTACTCGATTCTAGTTGACCTGACAGCTGATACGCAGTATTTT.

This CDR3 is CASSQRPRTDTQYF. Written as DNA, the CDR3 is TGCGCCAGCAGCCAACGTCCCCGTACAGATACGCAGTATTTT. The chain has TRBV4-3 and TRBJ2-3; no clear D. Deletions cut 2 bases from V and 3 bases from J, with 9 bases between. This CDR3 has 14 amino acids. Germline V gene lookup returns CDR1 LGHNA and CDR2 YSLEER.

This clonotype was detected ten times or more. The chain employs TRBV4-3 and TRBJ2-3, with no clear D. V lost 0 bases to trimming and J lost 3 bases, with 7 bases between them. This CDR3 contains 14 residues. Germline V gene lookup returns CDR1 LGHNA and CDR2 YSLEER. CDR3 nucleotide sequence: TGCGCCAGCAGCCAAGATTGGGGAACAGATACGCAGTATTTT. Translation gives CASSQDWGTDTQYF.

The chain employs TRBV12-3 or TRBV12-4 and TRBJ2-3, with D perhaps assigned TRBD1 or TRBD2 (5 bases each). This CDR3 is built from 14 residues. Trimming pared 10 bases from V and 1 base from J, leaving 15 bases between. CDR3 protein: CATRMLGGTDTQYF. CDR3 nucleotides: TGTGCCACCCGAATGTTGGGGGGCACAGATACGCAGTATTTT.

J is TRBJ1-4 and V is TRBV10-3; D call uncertain. Trimming took 2 bases from V and 0 from J, leaving 4 bases between them. This CDR3 region has 14 residues. Germline loops: CDR1 ENHRY, CDR2 SYGVKD. The CDR3 DNA sequence: TGTGCCATCAGTGAGGGTGCAACTAATGAAAAACTGTTTTTT. Translation: CAISEGATNEKLFF.

V usage is TRBV6-2 or TRBV6-3 and J usage is TRBJ2-2; 8 positions agree with TRBD1. The J segment lost 0 bases and the V segment lost 6 bases, leaving 6 bases of the junction unmatched. From germline, CDR1 is MNHEY and CDR2 SVGEGT. CDR3 length: 16 residues. The CDR3 loop reads CASSLRQGPNTGELFF. The CDR3 coding sequence is TGTGCCAGCAGCCTTAGACAGGGGCCGAACACCGGGGAGCTGTTTTTT.

The CDR3 DNA is TGTGCCAGCGCATTAGACAGGTTGGGCTACACCTTC. Amino acids: CASALDRLGYTF. V and J are TRBV28 and TRBJ1-2, with D perhaps TRBD1 (6 bases). This CDR3 is 12 amino acids long. Germline V lookup: CDR1 MDHEN, CDR2 SYDVKM. V lost 8 bases and J lost 8, with 15 bases in between.

This clonotype was counted once. The J gene is TRBJ2-3, the V gene TRBV7-9; no clear D. V shed 3 bases and J shed 1 base, with 14 bases lying between them. The CDR3 sequence is 16 residues long. In germline, CDR1 is SEHNR, CDR2 FQNEAQ (reference sequence). The CDR3 loop reads CASSFGRTLGTDTQYF. The CDR3 DNA reads TGTGCCAGCAGCTTCGGACGGACCCTCGGCACAGATACGCAGTATTTT.

This clonotype appeared a few times. This chain links TRBV14 with TRBJ2-5; D is ambiguous. Trimming removed 0 bases from V and 3 bases from J, with 14 bases in between. The CDR3 spans 16 residues. Germline CDR1 and CDR2: SGHDN and FVKESK. DNA for the CDR3: TGTGCCAGCAGCCAAGATCGGTTGGCGGTGGAAGAGACCCAGTACTTC. Translated: CASSQDRLAVEETQYF.

Comments on this clonotype: At one end the junction does not follow the germline gene, possibly because of a read error. This chain uses TRBV5-1 with TRBJ2-1; D is unresolved. From germline, CDR1 is SGHRS and CDR2 YFSETQ. This CDR3 comprises 14 residues. CDR3 DNA sequence: TGCGCCAGCAGCTTGGAGGCGCGATACAGTGAGCAGTTCTTC. Amino acid sequence: CASSLEARYSEQFF.

This chain connects TRBV3-1 to TRBJ2-7; a possible D gene is TRBD2 (5 bases). CDR3 length: 14 amino acids. Trimming shortened V by 3 bases and J by 1 base, and 10 bases separated the two germline ends. Germline V gene sequence: CDR1 LGHDT, CDR2 YNNKEL (reference sequence). The CDR3 loop is CASSQRRDSYEQYF. CDR3 sequence (DNA): TGTGCCAGCAGCCAGCGCCGGGATTCCTACGAGCAGTACTTC.